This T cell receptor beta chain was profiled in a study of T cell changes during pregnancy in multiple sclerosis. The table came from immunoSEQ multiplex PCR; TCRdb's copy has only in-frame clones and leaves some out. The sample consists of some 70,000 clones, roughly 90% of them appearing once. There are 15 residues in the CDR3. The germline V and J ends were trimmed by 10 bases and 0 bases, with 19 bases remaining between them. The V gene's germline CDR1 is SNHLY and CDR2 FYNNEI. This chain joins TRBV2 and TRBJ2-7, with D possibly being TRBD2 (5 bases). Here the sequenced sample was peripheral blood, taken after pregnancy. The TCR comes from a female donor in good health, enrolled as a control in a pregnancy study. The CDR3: CAIPLERNSSYEQYF. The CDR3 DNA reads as TGTGCCATTCCCCTCGAGCGGAATAGCTCCTACGAGCAGTACTTC.